A single sample is the source of the 20 T cell receptor beta chains below, sequenced in a study of T cell responses to AZD1222 COVID-19 vaccine (dated by TCRdb to the early 2020s). The intended sense of this specimen's time point label: baseline before first vaccination. Libraries came from the immunoSEQ multiplex PCR assay. The table was pulled from immuneACCESS by TCRdb, which kept in-frame rearrangements only. Such tables lose some clones; where checked, under half of the loss comes from unresolved V genes, and the rest has no known cause. The sample data list some 110,000 clones, and around nine tenths of these were observed just once. Over 1.5% of the sample is in the top ten clones. Specimen: peripheral blood, collected on day 0 of AZD1222 vaccination. The receptors here all came from an adult in good health.

This chain connects TRBV7-2 to TRBJ1-6, with D unresolved. The CDR3 length is 14 residues. Germline V gene lookup returns CDR1 SGHTA and CDR2 FQGNSA. The germline V and J ends were trimmed by 5 bases and 5 bases, with 10 bases remaining between them. CDR3 in amino acids: CASSPRMHNSPLHF. The CDR3 DNA is TGTGCCAGCAGCCCAAGAATGCATAATTCACCCCTCCACTTT.

This chain uses TRBV3-1 (or the pseudogene TRBV3-2) with TRBJ2-3; possible D gene TRBD1, 5 bases. Per the germline V gene, CDR1 is LGHDT and CDR2 is YNNKEL (reference sequence). The CDR3 has 17 amino acids. V was pared by 4 bases and J by 3 bases, with 20 bases between. CDR3 sequence (DNA): TGTGCCAGCAGCCCCCTGGGGCAGGGAAGGGGTACAGATACGCAGTATTTT. This translates into CASSPLGQGRGTDTQYF.

This clone showed up just a few times. J is TRBJ1-6 and V is TRBV3-1 (or the pseudogene TRBV3-2), with D possibly being TRBD1 (6 bases). CDR1 and CDR2 from the germline V gene are LGHDT and YNNKEL (reference sequence). The CDR3 totals 14 residues. With 11 bases removed from V and 2 bases from J, the gap between germline ends came to 13 bases. The CDR3 sequence is CACNSGAYNSPLHF. CDR3 bases: TGTGCCTGTAACTCAGGGGCCTATAATTCACCCCTCCACTTT.

The chain joins TRBV6-5 to TRBJ2-7, with 10 bases matching TRBD1. The germline CDR1 and CDR2 sequences are MNHEY and SVGAGI. CDR3 length: 12 residues. J was trimmed by 2 bases and V by 10 bases; bases with no gene match: 2. CDR3 bases: TGTGCCACCGGACAGGGGGCCTACGAGCAGTACGTC. Amino acids: CATGQGAYEQYV.

The rearrangement uses TRBV20-1 and TRBJ1-1, with D perhaps TRBD1 (5 bases). In germline, CDR1 is DFQATT, CDR2 SNEGSKA (reference sequence). This CDR3 is 12 amino acids long. Trimming took off 5 bases at V and 2 bases at J, with 9 bases between the two ends. The CDR3 DNA reads as TGCAGTGCTGGTGGGGGTAACACTGAAGCTTTCTTT. Amino acid sequence: CSAGGGNTEAFF.

The genes are TRBV7-9 and TRBJ2-2, with 7 bases lining up with TRBD1. Unmatched junction bases numbered 6, after V lost 6 bases and J lost 2 bases. The CDR3 consists of 15 residues. CDR1 SEHNR and CDR2 FQNEAQ come from the germline V gene (reference sequence). In DNA, the CDR3 is TGTGCCAGCAGTGGCCGGGACAGCAACACCGGGGAGCTGTTTTTT. This codes for CASSGRDSNTGELFF.

This chain connects TRBV6-1 to TRBJ1-4; tentative D call: TRBD1 (5 bases). The CDR3 has 14 amino acids. Germline CDR1 and CDR2: MNHNS and SASEGT. Trimming took 3 bases from V and 3 from J, leaving 8 bases between them. CDR3 coding DNA: TGTGCCAGCAGTGATCAGGGCTCTAATGAAAAACTGTTTTTT. It specifies CASSDQGSNEKLFF.

The genes are TRBV21-1 and TRBJ1-3. TRBV21-1 constitutes a pseudogene. The CDR3 is 13 residues long. In DNA, the CDR3 is TGTGCCAGCAGCATACGTGGGGGAAACACCATATATTTT. It translates to CASSIRGGNTIYF.

This clone appeared once. The chain recombines TRBV6-6 with TRBJ2-3, with 10 bases that match TRBD1. The CDR3 has 13 residues. Germline V CDR1 and CDR2: MNHNY, SVGAGI (reference sequence). V shed 6 bases and J 4 bases; nucleotides not matched to a gene: 1. In DNA form, the CDR3 reads TGTGCCAGCAGGGGACAGGGGCCAGATACGCAGTATTTT. It yields the protein CASRGQGPDTQYF.

The chain uses TRBV7-6 and TRBJ1-2, with TRBD1 matching 12 bases. The V gene end was trimmed by 1 base and the J gene end by 7 bases; junction bases not matched to a gene: 7. The germline gives CDR1 SGHVS, CDR2 FNYEAQ. The CDR3 is 16 residues long. The chain's CDR3 is CASSLVPGQGAGGYTF. As DNA, the CDR3 is TGTGCCAGCAGCTTAGTCCCGGGACAGGGGGCGGGTGGCTACACCTTC.

In its sample, this clone was seen once. CDR3 DNA: TGTGCCAGCAGCGTGGGATTCGTAGGGCCCTATAATTCACCCCTCCACTTT. Its translation is CASSVGFVGPYNSPLHF. J is TRBJ1-6 and V is TRBV9; D ambiguous. The germline gives CDR1 SGDLS, CDR2 YYNGEE. This CDR3 region has 17 residues. The ends were cut back, 2 bases at V and 2 bases at J, with 14 bases in the middle. Based on the CDR3 plus reference TRBV9 and TRBJ1-6, the full variable domain is DSGVTQTPKHLITATGQRVTLRCSPRSGDLSVYWYQQSLDQGLQFLIQYYNGEERAKGNILERFSAQQFPDLHSELNLSSLELGDSALYFCASSVGFVGPYNSPLHFGNGTRLTVT.

This clone came up once. The chain is built from TRBV6-5 and TRBJ1-6; possible D gene TRBD1, 5 bases. Germline V gene data show CDR1 as MNHEY and CDR2 as SVGAGI. V lost 0 bases and J lost 8, with 11 bases in between. This CDR3 has 15 residues. The CDR3 protein is CASSYSETVYSPLHF. DNA of the CDR3: TGTGCCAGCAGTTACTCCGAGACAGTGTATTCACCCCTCCACTTT.

The rearrangement uses TRBV4-1 and TRBJ2-7; D is unresolved. The germline CDR1 and CDR2 sequences are MGHRA and YSYEKL. V lost 0 bases and J 3 bases, leaving 6 bases between the germline ends. The CDR3 covers 13 residues. The CDR3 sequence: CASSQDRVYEQYF. The CDR3 DNA reads as TGCGCCAGCAGCCAAGATCGTGTCTACGAGCAGTACTTC.

This clone was counted between two and nine times. J is TRBJ2-2 and V is TRBV6-4; unclear D gene. The CDR3 totals 13 residues. CDR1 and CDR2 from the germline V gene are MRHNA and SNTAGT. The ends were cut back, 0 bases at V and 4 bases at J, with 3 bases in the middle. CDR3 sequence: CASSDSSTGELFF. DNA of the CDR3: TGTGCCAGCAGTGACTCTAGCACCGGGGAGCTGTTTTTT.

This rearrangement joins TRBV7-9 to TRBJ2-3; 10 bases match TRBD2. This CDR3 is built from 15 residues. Per the germline V gene, CDR1 is SEHNR and CDR2 is FQNEAQ (reference sequence). Trimming at V came to 4 bases and at J to 3 bases, leaving 4 bases not matched to a gene. The CDR3 coding sequence is TGTGCCAGCAGCTCCGGTAGCGGGGGGACAGATACGCAGTATTTT. Protein sequence: CASSSGSGGTDTQYF.

The DNA for the CDR3 is TGTGCCAGCAGCGTAGAACTGCTGGCTCAACAGTATTTT. Translation: CASSVELLAQQYF. The chain employs TRBV9 and TRBJ2-3, with unresolved D. This CDR3 has 13 residues. CDR1 is SGDLS, CDR2 YYNGEE, per germline. Trimming removed 0 bases at V and 12 bases at J, with 14 bases between.

The CDR3 DNA is TGTGCCAGCAGCCTGAGGGACCTCCAGCCCCAGCATTTT. Amino acid sequence: CASSLRDLQPQHF. J is TRBJ1-5 and V is TRBV27, with D possibly TRBD1 on 5 matching bases. CDR3 length: 13 residues. In germline, CDR1 is MNHEY, CDR2 SMNVEV (reference sequence). V shed 6 bases and J shed 7 bases, with 13 bases lying between them.

The chain carries TRBV4-3 and TRBJ2-2; D possibly corresponds to TRBD2 (5 bases). V shed 2 bases and J shed 7 bases, with 17 bases lying between them. Germline V gene sequence: CDR1 LGHNA, CDR2 YSLEER. This CDR3 is built from 16 residues. The chain's CDR3 is CASSQLAGVGLGELFF. Here the CDR3 DNA reads TGCGCCAGCAGCCAACTGGCGGGTGTTGGTCTCGGGGAGCTGTTTTTT.

The CDR3 protein is CASSSGPGQRGYTF. As DNA, the CDR3 is TGTGCCAGCAGCTCAGGACCTGGGCAACGAGGCTACACCTTC. V usage is TRBV7-2 and J usage is TRBJ1-2; D unresolved. Trimming cost V 4 bases and J 8 bases, with 17 bases left between them. Germline V gene sequence: CDR1 SGHTA, CDR2 FQGNSA. The length of the CDR3 is 14 residues. Complete variable domain (other parts from reference TRBV7-2 and TRBJ1-2): GAGVSQSPSNKVTEKGKDVELRCDPISGHTALYWYRQSLGQGLEFLIYFQGNSAPDKSGLPSDRFSAERTGGSVSTLTIQRTQQEDSAVYLCASSSGPGQRGYTFGSGTRLTVV.

The chain recombines TRBV6-2 or TRBV6-3 with TRBJ1-2; the D gene is possibly TRBD1 (5 bases). The CDR3 covers 12 residues. V was trimmed by 6 bases and J by 4 bases, leaving 9 bases between them. CDR1 is MNHEY, CDR2 SVGEGT, per germline. The DNA of the CDR3 is TGTGCCAGCAGCCGGGACGTCTATGGCTACACCTTC. It codes for CASSRDVYGYTF.